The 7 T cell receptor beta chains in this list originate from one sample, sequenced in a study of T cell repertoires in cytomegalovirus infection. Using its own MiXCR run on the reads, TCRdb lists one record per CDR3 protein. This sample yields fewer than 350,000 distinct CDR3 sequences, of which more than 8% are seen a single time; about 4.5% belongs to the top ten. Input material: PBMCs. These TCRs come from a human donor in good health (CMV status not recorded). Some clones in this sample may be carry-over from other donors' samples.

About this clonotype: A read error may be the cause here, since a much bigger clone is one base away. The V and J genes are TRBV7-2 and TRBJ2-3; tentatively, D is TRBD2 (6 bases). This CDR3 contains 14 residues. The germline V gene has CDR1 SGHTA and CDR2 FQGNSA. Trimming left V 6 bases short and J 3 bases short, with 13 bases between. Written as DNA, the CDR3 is TGTGCCAGCAGTTGGATGGGGGGAACAGATACGCAGTATTTT. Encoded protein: CASSWMGGTDTQYF.

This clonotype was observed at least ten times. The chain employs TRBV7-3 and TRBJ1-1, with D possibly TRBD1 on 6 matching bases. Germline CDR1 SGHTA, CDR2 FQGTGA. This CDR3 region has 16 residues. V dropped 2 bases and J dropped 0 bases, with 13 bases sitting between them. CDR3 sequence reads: CASSLLRGPMNTEAFF. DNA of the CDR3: TGTGCCAGCAGCTTACTCAGGGGCCCCATGAACACTGAAGCTTTCTTT.

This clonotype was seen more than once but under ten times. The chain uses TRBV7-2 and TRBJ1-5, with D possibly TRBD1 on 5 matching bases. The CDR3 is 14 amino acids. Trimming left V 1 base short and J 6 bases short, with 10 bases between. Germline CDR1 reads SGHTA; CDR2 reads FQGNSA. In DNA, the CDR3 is TGTGCCAGCAGCTTAGGCAGGGCGGGTCAGCCCCAGCATTTT. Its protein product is CASSLGRAGQPQHF.

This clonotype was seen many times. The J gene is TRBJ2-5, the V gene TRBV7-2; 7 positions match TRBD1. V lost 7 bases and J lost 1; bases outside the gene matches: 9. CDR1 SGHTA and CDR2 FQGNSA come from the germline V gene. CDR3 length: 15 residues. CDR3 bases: TGTGCCAGCACCAAAGGGGGCGGCTTCCAAGAGACCCAGTACTTC. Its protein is CASTKGGGFQETQYF.

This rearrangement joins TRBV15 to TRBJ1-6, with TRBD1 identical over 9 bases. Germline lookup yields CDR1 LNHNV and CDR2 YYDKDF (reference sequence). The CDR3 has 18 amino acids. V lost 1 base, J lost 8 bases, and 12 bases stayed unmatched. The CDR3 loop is CATSRVGPGTGRDSPLHF. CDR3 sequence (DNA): TGTGCCACCAGCAGAGTGGGGCCTGGGACAGGGAGAGATTCACCCCTCCACTTT.

CDR3 in amino acids: CSVVANTGELFF. CDR3 sequence (DNA): TGCAGCGTTGTAGCGAACACCGGGGAGCTGTTTTTT. The rearrangement uses TRBV29-1 and TRBJ2-2, with no clear D. Trimming took off 4 bases at V and 0 bases at J, with 3 bases between the two ends. This CDR3 region has 12 residues. Germline lookup yields CDR1 SQVTM and CDR2 ANQGSEA.

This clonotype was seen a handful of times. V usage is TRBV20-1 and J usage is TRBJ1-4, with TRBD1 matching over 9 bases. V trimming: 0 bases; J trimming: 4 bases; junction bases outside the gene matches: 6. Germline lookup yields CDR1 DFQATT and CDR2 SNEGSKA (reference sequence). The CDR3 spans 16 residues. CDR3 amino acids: CSARDFQTGGNEKLFF. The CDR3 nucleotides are TGCAGTGCTAGAGATTTCCAGACAGGGGGTAATGAAAAACTGTTTTTT.